Listed here is a single TCR beta chain. The antigen this receptor binds is unknown. It has no much larger one-base neighbor in the sample; base qualities were not kept. The library was produced with the immunoSEQ multiplex PCR assay. The multiplex PCR relied on a mix of 60 forward primers for TCR Vbeta segments and 13 reverse primers for TCR Jbeta segments. The CDR3 region of rearranged TCR beta genes was amplified from genomic DNA with a multiplex PCR assay. On the Illumina HiSeq System, the amplified TCR beta libraries were sequenced as 87-base-pair reads. The published analysis was carried out like this. Across the 640 or so repertoires, a later analysis counted 75 million to 90 million unique TCR beta chains, roughly 11 million of which were shared by at least two donors. To remove PCR and sequencing errors, raw reads were error-corrected and collapsed into unique sequences using a nearest-neighbor algorithm that merged closely related sequences. CDR3 sequences were aligned to IMGT reference sequences to assign V, D and J gene segments. For a sequence to be retained, at least a six-nucleotide match to both a V gene segment and a J gene segment was required. A rearrangement was called productive if the CDR3 had no stop codons and remained in frame with V and J, and every other rearrangement was called non-productive. CDR3 was defined according to IMGT convention as the region running from the second conserved V-encoded cysteine to the conserved J-encoded phenylalanine. The earlier analysis of a few hundred of the donors excluded any sequence lacking an unambiguous match to a single V gene segment. An earlier analysis of 587 of the donors classified V segments as functional when productive rearrangements were above 56.7% and as segregating when the standard deviation between donors was above 5%. To diagnose cytomegalovirus status from the catalog of TCR beta chain sequences, a statistical classification framework was built. In a later analysis, TCR nucleotide sequences were compared against IMGT/GENE-DB human TR gene sequences so that V and J genes could be assigned. In a later analysis, CDR3 sequences and most-parsimonious VDJ recombination scenarios were assigned using the TCRdist pipeline. In a later analysis, each TCR beta chain was defined by its CDR3 amino acid sequence together with its V-gene family, and reads without a unique V-gene family were excluded. To address suspected cross-contamination and a sequencing artifact, a later analysis removed around 590 highly shared, low-generation-probability nucleotide sequences. In a later analysis, a clonal expansion index was calculated for each public chain from normalized within-repertoire ranks of inferred template counts. In a later analysis, generation probabilities were computed with a VDJ recombination model fitted to out-of-frame rearrangements, and the resulting probabilities were checked against IGoR. A later analysis scored TCR-TCR, TCR-HLA and TCR-CMV co-occurrence with hypergeometric tests, applying a repertoire-size bias correction to TCR pairs. In a later analysis, false discovery rates were estimated by permuting HLA or CMV assignments 20 times. In a later analysis, co-occurring TCRs were grouped with DBSCAN, and TCRdist sequence similarity was added when clustering was performed within HLA-allele-positive subsets. Repertoires with fewer than 30,000 or more than 120,000 public chains, plus five repertoires with anomalous nucleotide sharing, were excluded from co-occurrence clustering. The source is immuneACCESS, and TCRdb retained only in-frame sequences with V and J called. Part of the clones is not carried over; for the studies checked, unresolved V genes explain less than half of this, and the remainder is unexplained. That table gives V, J and clone size, and the DNA gave D and trimming. The table for this sample lists 50,000 to 70,000 clones; 77% of them were counted only once. The ten top clones hold around 2.5% of the sample.

V loses 6 bases, J loses 3 bases, and the germline ends lie 12 bases apart. Taken from cysteine to phenylalanine, the CDR3 has 14 residues. Kept here is only the CDR3 DNA, which spans 42 bases and is read in frame from base 1. Looking up the germline V gene (reference sequence) yields CDR1 LNHDA and CDR2 SQIVND. This sample was included in a study of cytomegalovirus exposure and HLA in healthy donors (dated by TCRdb to between 2016 and 2019). About the study as a whole: An earlier analysis of several hundred of the donors reported 250 to 300 Gb of sequence data and more than 90 million unique TCR beta sequences from about 179 million T cells. Donor age, sex, ethnicity and CMV serostatus were compiled together with the repertoire data. The later analysis used no new phenotypic data to find candidate immune exposures, relying instead on TCR beta sequences and their occurrence across donors. Class I and class II HLA loci were covered by the typing at four-digit resolution. Typing coverage differed by locus: A, B, C, DRB1 and DQB1 were typed in about 620-640 donors, DQA1 in about 550, DPA1 in 600 to 610, and DPB1 in approximately 450. An early release covering around 630 HLA-typed donors comprised about 290 gigabases of sequencing data and some 79 million unique TCR sequences. Across around 400 genotyped donors of the cohort, an average of 235,054 unique TCR beta nucleotide sequences per donor were sequenced, and roughly 17% of those sequences were non-productive. High-throughput TCR immunosequencing, statistical association of individual TCRs with disease status, and machine learning were combined to predict cytomegalovirus infection status. To decide whether each TCR beta V gene segment behaved as functional or pseudogenic, an earlier analysis of approximately 590 of the donors relied on high-throughput TCR beta sequencing. Genome-wide SNP genotypes for about 65% of the 666 donors were used in a later genetic analysis, which treated that subset as a discovery cohort. Besides the first cohort of roughly 660 subjects, a separate validation cohort made up of over 100 different subjects was used. Five DR-DQ haplotypes were handled as single units for association and clustering because linkage in the cohort was strong. The study profiled the T cell repertoires of about 720 subjects by immunosequencing and related them to cytomegalovirus serostatus. The study aimed to test whether signatures of past pathogen exposure could be identified by cataloging public T cell receptors. Of the 398 genotyped donors, over 70% fell in the genetic ancestry cluster associated with self-reported Caucasian donors. A later analysis re-analyzed previously published TCR beta repertoires from 500 to 700 donors and added high-resolution HLA genotyping to study TCR occurrence patterns. All discovery cohort repertoires had been generated on a single sequencing platform. Study-wide conclusions, independent of this receptor: Immune exposure information for the cohort was limited to CMV serostatus. In a later analysis, most CMV-associated TCR beta chains were found to appear HLA-restricted, with HLA associations seemingly driven largely by CMV exposure. Only TCR beta chains were sequenced in this cohort, and the absence of alpha or paired-chain data limited detectable features. The classifier was reported to diagnose cytomegalovirus status with high specificity and sensitivity in both the original and validation cohorts. Across donors, most TCR sequences were observed very rarely, whereas some public TCRs were present in many individuals. Linkage disequilibrium might explain the correlated functional status among segregating V segments, but an unknown experimental factor could not be excluded. In a later analysis, several top co-occurrence clusters were reported to appear linked to parvovirus B19, influenza, CMV and Epstein-Barr virus. In a later genetic analysis, a missense DCLRE1C variant was associated with V-gene and J-gene trimming of TCR beta chains, and the association was replicated in an independent cohort. According to a later analysis, TCR association rates differed among HLA loci, with DRB1 alleles showing the most associated TCRs and HLA-C alleles showing the fewest. According to a later genetic analysis, donors in an Asian-associated ancestry cluster had fewer N-insertions in productive TCRs than the roughly 670-donor mean. When HLA alleles, especially DR and DQ, strongly co-occurred, TCR associations were difficult to assign to individual alleles. It was suggested by the authors that the approach could potentially be generalized to other disease states and immunological phenotypes. A cluster of highly shared sequence variants was judged likely to be a technical artifact of the sequencing pipeline. Presence/absence analyses assumed roughly uniform sequencing depth across donors, an assumption that may not hold. An earlier analysis of approximately 540 of the donors showed that most TCR beta V segments appeared in productive rearrangements either about 87% or about 30% of the time, which broadly matched IMGT annotations. Three of the identified cytomegalovirus-associated TCR beta chains were confirmed in vitro to be specific for cytomegalovirus antigens. Some IMGT-functional V segments, including TRBV6-2 and TRBV6-3, could not be distinguished by the 87-base-pair reads and were therefore excluded. The study listed around 160 TCR beta chains as associated with cytomegalovirus. In a later analysis, 16,951 TCR beta sequences were associated with specific HLA alleles at a false discovery rate of 0.05. Because counts were too low, seventeen rarely observed V segments, including chromosome 9 orphons, were left out of the earlier analysis of roughly 600 of the donors. Because HLA typing was missing for some donors at each locus, association tests included only the typed subset. In a later analysis, HLA-associated TCR beta chains showed more clonal expansion and lower generation probabilities than non-associated chains that were equally common. A further reported finding was that TCR beta sequences accurately predicted the HLA-A and HLA-B alleles for most subjects in the first cohort.

In total, over 600 healthy bone marrow donors made up the cohort. At the time of sampling, all cohort members were nominally healthy, though unrecorded immune exposures were likely present. The donor tested CMV seronegative and was one of the 352 seronegative cohort members. Each donor provided a peripheral blood sample, and peripheral blood mononuclear cells were used for TCR beta sequencing. Genomic DNA extraction from the blood cell samples was performed with the Qiagen DNeasy Blood Extraction Kit. The chain was built from TRBV19 and TRBJ1-5; the D region possibly corresponds to TRBD1 (6 bases align). Material for sequencing was PBMCs. The sequence was obtained from a female donor in good health and CMV-seronegative. The DNA reads TGTGCCAGTAGACTTCAGGGGACCAATCAGCCCCAGCATTTT. This translates into CASRLQGTNQPQHF. The full variable domain, with segments outside the CDR3 supplied by the reference TRBV19 and TRBJ1-5 proteins, appears as DGGITQSPKYLFRKEGQNVTLSCEQNLNHDAMYWYRQDPGQGLRLIYYSQIVNDFQKGDIAEGYSVSREKKESFPLTVTSAQKNPTAFYLCASRLQGTNQPQHFGDGTRLSIL.